The present T cell receptor (beta chain) was sequenced within a study of CD8+ T cells in alopecia areata. RNA was isolated and reverse transcribed to cDNA, the sequencing template. Profiling relied on immunoSEQ multiplex PCR, and the TCRdb table lists in-frame clones only, not all of them. The sample includes 100,000 to 150,000 clones, about 46% of them seen just once. The CDR3 extends over 15 amino acids. Germline-derived CDR1 and CDR2 are GTSNPN and SVGIG (reference sequence). Trimming removed 4 bases at V and 3 bases at J, with 16 bases between. The specimen was CD8+ T cells sorted from blood, collected at week 0. The chain employs TRBV30 and TRBJ1-5; weak D call: TRBD1 (6 bases). This receptor was taken from a human donor with alopecia areata. The CDR3 DNA follows: TGTGCCTGGACTAGGGACACCGGACCCAATCAGCCCCAGCATTTT. It encodes CAWTRDTGPNQPQHF. Full variable domain (outside the CDR3, taken from reference TRBV30 and TRBJ1-5): SQTIHQWPATLVQPVGSPLSLECTVEGTSNPNLYWYRQAAGRGLQLLFYSVGIGQISSEVPQNLSASRPQDRQFILSSKKLLLSDSGFYLCAWTRDTGPNQPQHFGDGTRLSIL.